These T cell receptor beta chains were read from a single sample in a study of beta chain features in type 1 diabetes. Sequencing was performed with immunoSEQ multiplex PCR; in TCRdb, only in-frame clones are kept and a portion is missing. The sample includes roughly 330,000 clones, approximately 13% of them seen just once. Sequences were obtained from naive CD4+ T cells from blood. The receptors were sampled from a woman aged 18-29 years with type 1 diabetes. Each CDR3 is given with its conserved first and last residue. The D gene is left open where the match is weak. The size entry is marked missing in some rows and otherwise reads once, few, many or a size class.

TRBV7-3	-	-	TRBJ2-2	TGTGCCAGCAGCTCCTCTATGACCGGGGAGCTGTTTTTT	CASSSSMTGELFF
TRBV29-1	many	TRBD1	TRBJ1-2	TGCAGCGTTGCGGGACAGGTCATGGGCTACACCTTC	CSVAGQVMGYTF
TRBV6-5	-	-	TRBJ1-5	TGTGCCAGCAGTTCGGACGGAGCGGAACAGCCCCAGCATTTT	CASSSDGAEQPQHF
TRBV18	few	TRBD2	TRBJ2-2	TGTGCCAGCTCACCGCAGTCGGGACTAGCGTCGAACACCGGGGAGCTGTTTTTT	CASSPQSGLASNTGELFF
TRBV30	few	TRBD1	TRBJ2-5	TGTGCCTCTTCCAGGGGGAACCAAGAGACCCAGTACTTC	CASSRGNQETQYF
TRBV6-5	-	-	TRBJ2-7	TGTGCCAGCAGTTACTCCGGCGGGTTGAGCTCCTACGAGCAGTACTTC	CASSYSGGLSSYEQYF
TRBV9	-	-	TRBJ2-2	TGTGCCAGCAGCCCACGTGCGGGGGCAACCACCGGGGAGCTGTTTTTT	CASSPRAGATTGELFF
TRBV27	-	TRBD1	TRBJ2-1	TGTGCCAGCAGTAGACAGGGGGCGGATTACAATGAGCAGTTCTTC	CASSRQGADYNEQFF
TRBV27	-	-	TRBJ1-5	TGTGCCAGCAGCTACCAACTTAGTAGTCAGCCCCAGCATTTT	CASSYQLSSQPQHF
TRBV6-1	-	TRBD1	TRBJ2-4	TGTGCCAGCAGTGACACAGGGGTAAACATTCAGTACTTC	CASSDTGVNIQYF
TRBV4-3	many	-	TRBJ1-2	TGCGCCAGCAGCCAAGGACGGACTCTCGGCTACACCTTC	CASSQGRTLGYTF
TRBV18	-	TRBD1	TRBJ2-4	TGTGCCAGCTCACCGTCACAGGGGCTAGCCAAAAACATTCAGTACTTC	CASSPSQGLAKNIQYF
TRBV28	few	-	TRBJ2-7	TGTGCCAGCACCCCCAGGGGAGCCCTCTACGAGCAGTACTTC	CASTPRGALYEQYF
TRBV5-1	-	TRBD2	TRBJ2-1	TGCGCCAGCAGCTCTAGGACTAGCGGGAGCTCCTACAATGAGCAGTTCTTC	CASSSRTSGSSYNEQFF
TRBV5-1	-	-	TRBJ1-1	TGCGCCAGCAGCCGCGGGTCTGGATGGGGCACTGAAGCTTTCTTT	CASSRGSGWGTEAFF
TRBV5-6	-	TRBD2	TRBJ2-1	TGTGCCAGCAGCTTGTACCTAGCGGGAGGGCCTGATGAGCAGTTCTTC	CASSLYLAGGPDEQFF
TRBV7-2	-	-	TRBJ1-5	TGTGCCAGCAGCCTAGAACAGGGTCCTCCTCCTCTTAATCAGCCCCAGCATTTT	CASSLEQGPPPLNQPQHF
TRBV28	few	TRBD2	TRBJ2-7	TGTGCCAGCAGTTTATTGACTAGCGGGAGGGTCGACGAGCAGTACTTC	CASSLLTSGRVDEQYF
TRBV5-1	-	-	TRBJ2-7	TGCGCCAGCAGCTTGGACAGAACGGAGCAGTACTTC	CASSLDRTEQYF
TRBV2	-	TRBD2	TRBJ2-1	TGTGCCAGCAACAAAGTAGCGGGAGACTTGGGGAATGAGCAGTTCTTC	CASNKVAGDLGNEQFF
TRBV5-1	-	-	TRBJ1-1	TGCGCCAGCAGCTTGGACGTGGGACAAAGGAACACTGAAGCTTTCTTT	CASSLDVGQRNTEAFF
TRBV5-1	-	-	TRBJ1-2	TGCGCCAGCAGCTTGGGACAGGACATCTATGGCTACACCTTC	CASSLGQDIYGYTF
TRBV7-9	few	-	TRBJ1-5	TGTGCCAGCAGCTTGGCGGGGGGGAATCAGCCCCAGCATTTT	CASSLAGGNQPQHF
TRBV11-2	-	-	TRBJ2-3	TGTGCCAGCAGCTTCGTCCAGGGAGGCCCAGATACGCAGTATTTT	CASSFVQGGPDTQYF
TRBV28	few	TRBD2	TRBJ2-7	TGTGCCAGCAGTTTGGGAGGGGACGCCTACGAGCAGTACTTC	CASSLGGDAYEQYF
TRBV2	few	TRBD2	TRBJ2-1	TGTGCCAGCAGTGAGGCTAGCGGGAGAGGGGAGCAGTTCTTC	CASSEASGRGEQFF
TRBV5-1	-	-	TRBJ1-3	TGCGCCAGCAGCCCTGACAGCTCTGGAAACACCATATATTTT	CASSPDSSGNTIYF
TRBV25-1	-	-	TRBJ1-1	TGTGCCAGCAGTGACCCCCACGGGATAGGTGCTGAAGCTTTCTTT	CASSDPHGIGAEAFF
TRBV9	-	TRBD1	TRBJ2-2	TGTGCCAGCAGCGTCGTTCGGGACAGGTCTCCGGCCGGGGAGCTGTTTTTT	CASSVVRDRSPAGELFF
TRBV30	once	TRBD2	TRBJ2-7	TGTGCCTGGAGACCATTTAGCGGGATTACCTACGAGCAGCACTTC	CAWRPFSGITYEQHF
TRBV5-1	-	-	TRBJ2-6	TGCGCCAGCAGCTGGGGGCCTGCTGGGGCCAACGTCCTGACTTTC	CASSWGPAGANVLTF
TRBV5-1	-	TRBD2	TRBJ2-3	TGCGCCAGCAGCTTGGGGCTAGCGGGAGGCACCACAGATACGCAGTATTTT	CASSLGLAGGTTDTQYF
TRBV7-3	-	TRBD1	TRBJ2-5	TGTGCCAGCAGCCGTACAGGGGGCGAAGAGACCCAGTACTTC	CASSRTGGEETQYF
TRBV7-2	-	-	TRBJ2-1	TGTGCCAGCAGCGGATTCGGGACTCCCGGATACGACTACAATGAGCAGTTCTTC	CASSGFGTPGYDYNEQFF
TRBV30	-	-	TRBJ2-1	TGTGCCTGGAGGATCGAGAACCGAGGGGGTGAGCAGTTCTTC	CAWRIENRGGEQFF
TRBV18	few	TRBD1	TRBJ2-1	TGTGCCAGCTCACCACCGACGGCAGGGGGATACAATGAGCAGTTCTTC	CASSPPTAGGYNEQFF
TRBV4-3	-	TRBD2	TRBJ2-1	TGCGCCAGCAGCCAAGACCGGGGACTAGAAAAGGTGCAGTTCTTC	CASSQDRGLEKVQFF
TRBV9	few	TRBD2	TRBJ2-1	TGTGCCAGCAGCGTAGCCTTAGCGGGAGGGAACTACAATGAGCAGTTCTTC	CASSVALAGGNYNEQFF
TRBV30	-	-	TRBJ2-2	TGTGCCTGGAGTCCAGGGACTTACACCGGGGAGCTGTTTTTT	CAWSPGTYTGELFF
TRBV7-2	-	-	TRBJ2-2	TGTGCCAGCAGCTTATTTCAGGGGGGAACCGGGGAGCTGTTTTTT	CASSLFQGGTGELFF
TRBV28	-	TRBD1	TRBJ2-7	TGTGCCAGCAGTTTGCCAGGGGGAAGCTACGAGCAGTACTTC	CASSLPGGSYEQYF
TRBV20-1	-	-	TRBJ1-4	TGCAGTGCTAAAGCAAGTGAAAAACTGTTTTTT	CSAKASEKLFF
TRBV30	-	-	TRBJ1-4	TGTGCCTGGAGCCGGGGGAATGAAAAACTGTTTTTT	CAWSRGNEKLFF
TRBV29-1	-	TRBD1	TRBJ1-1	TGCAGCGTTGAGCCTCGGCAGGGGGCGTCGAACACTGAAGCTTTCTTT	CSVEPRQGASNTEAFF
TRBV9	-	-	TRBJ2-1	TGTGCCAGCACCCCTCAGGTCCTTTGGAACAATGAGCAGTTCTTC	CASTPQVLWNNEQFF
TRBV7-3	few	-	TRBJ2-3	TGTGCCAGCAGCCCAGGCAGCTATTCCACAGATACGCAGTATTTT	CASSPGSYSTDTQYF
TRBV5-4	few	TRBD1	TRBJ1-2	TGTGCCAGCAGCCCGGGACAGCTCTACAACTATGGCTACACCTTC	CASSPGQLYNYGYTF
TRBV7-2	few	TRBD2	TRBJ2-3	TGTGCCAGCAGTTCCGGGGGGGATACGCAGTATTTT	CASSSGGDTQYF